This is a list of T cell receptor beta chains from one sample in a study of blood T cell repertoires in COVID-19. Sequencing used immunoSEQ multiplex PCR; TCRdb keeps in-frame clones, though not all of them. The sample yields about 240,000 clones, around 90% seen once. Sequenced material: peripheral blood. The origin of the receptors is a woman aged 35 to 49 who had recovered from COVID-19. CDR3s include the opening cysteine and the closing phenylalanine or tryptophan. A D gene is named only where the DNA matches it firmly. The size field is filled for only some rows; it gives once, few, many or a size class.

cdr3_length	v_call	clone_size	d_call	j_call	cdr3_nt	cdr3_aa
18	TRBV4-1	NA	TRBD2	TRBJ2-7	TGCGCCAGCAGCCCGTTCTTCCGGGAGCGGGAGTTGACCTACGAGCAGTACTTC	CASSPFFRERELTYEQYF
15	TRBV27	NA	TRBD1	TRBJ2-2	TGTGCCAGCAGTCAGACAGGGTTGAACACCGGGGAGCTGTTTTTT	CASSQTGLNTGELFF
14	TRBV4-3	NA	NA	TRBJ1-1	TGCGCCAGCAGCCAAGGACTGCAGACCTCTGAAGCTTTCTTT	CASSQGLQTSEAFF
16	TRBV27	NA	TRBD2	TRBJ2-1	TGTGCCAGCAGTTCGCTCTTTGGGGGAGGGGTCGATGAGCAGTTCTTC	CASSSLFGGGVDEQFF
16	TRBV9	NA	NA	TRBJ1-6	TGTGCCAGCAGCGCGGGAGGCAGGGCGGGGAATTCACCCCTCCACTTT	CASSAGGRAGNSPLHF
17	TRBV10-3	NA	TRBD2	TRBJ2-1	TGTGCCATCAGGACGTTGGGGACTAGCGGGAGGGGGGATGAGCAGTTCTTC	CAIRTLGTSGRGDEQFF
17	TRBV18	NA	TRBD2	TRBJ2-3	TGTGCCAGCTCACCCCCGGGACTAGCGGGCCGCACAGATACGCAGTATTTT	CASSPPGLAGRTDTQYF
15	TRBV19	NA	TRBD1	TRBJ2-7	TGTGCCAGTAGTCCACGACAGGGTCGGTGGGGCGAGCAGTACTTC	CASSPRQGRWGEQYF
11	TRBV6-5	NA	NA	TRBJ2-3	TGTGCCAGCAGTCAAACAGATACGCAGTATTTT	CASSQTDTQYF
15	TRBV4-2	NA	TRBD1	TRBJ2-4	TGTGCCAGCAGCCCGGGACAGGGGCCCCAAAACATTCAGTACTTC	CASSPGQGPQNIQYF
14	TRBV15	NA	TRBD2	TRBJ2-1	TGTGCCACCACCGGCGGGGGTACCGGCAATGAGCAGTTCTTC	CATTGGGTGNEQFF
17	TRBV9	NA	TRBD1	TRBJ2-1	TGTGCCAGCAGCGTAGATCTGACAGGGGGCCTCAGAGGTGAGCAGTTCTTC	CASSVDLTGGLRGEQFF
13	TRBV19	NA	NA	TRBJ1-1	TGTGCCAGTAGGGGAGGAGGCAGCATTGAAGCTTTCTTT	CASRGGGSIEAFF
18	TRBV7-9	NA	TRBD1	TRBJ1-2	TGTGCCAGCAGCTTACCTTTCGGACAGGGGGTGGGCGGCTATGGCTACACCTTC	CASSLPFGQGVGGYGYTF
15	TRBV5-1	NA	NA	TRBJ1-4	TGCGCCAGCAGCTTGGCGGCAGGGGTAGGGGAAAAACTGTTTTTT	CASSLAAGVGEKLFF
11	TRBV12-3/TRBV12-4	NA	NA	TRBJ1-2	TGTGCCAGCAGCCTCAGGGGTGGCTACACCTTC	CASSLRGGYTF
12	TRBV7-2	NA	NA	TRBJ1-2	TGTGCCAGCAGCCCCGGTTTCTATGGCTACACCTTC	CASSPGFYGYTF
15	TRBV7-3	NA	NA	TRBJ2-1	TGTGCCAGCAGCTCCAGACTAGTCCCCTACAATGAGCAGTTCTTC	CASSSRLVPYNEQFF
17	TRBV5-1	few	TRBD1	TRBJ1-5	TGCGCCAGCAGCCTCCGACAGGGTGGCGTCAGCAATCAGCCCCAGCATTTT	CASSLRQGGVSNQPQHF
14	TRBV6-2/TRBV6-3	once	TRBD2	TRBJ2-7	TGTGCCAGCAGCCCCGGACTAGCGGGCTACGAGCAGTACTTC	CASSPGLAGYEQYF
15	TRBV19	NA	NA	TRBJ1-5	TGTGCCAGTATCGGTGGGAGGGGTGGCGGTCAGCCCCAGCATTTT	CASIGGRGGGQPQHF
12	TRBV25-1	NA	NA	TRBJ1-6	TGTGCCAGCAGTGACCCTCCGGGGGCCCTCCACTTT	CASSDPPGALHF
14	TRBV5-1	NA	TRBD2	TRBJ2-5	TGCGCCAGCAGCCCTGGCCGGGAGGGGGAGACCCAGTACTTC	CASSPGREGETQYF
15	TRBV10-3	NA	TRBD2	TRBJ2-1	TGTGCCATCAGTGAGCCCGCGGGGACTAGCGCTGAGCAGTTCTTC	CAISEPAGTSAEQFF
15	TRBV18	NA	TRBD2	TRBJ2-1	TGTGCCAGCTCACCAACTAGCGCCAGACTCAATGAGCAGTTCTTC	CASSPTSARLNEQFF
13	TRBV6-6	NA	NA	TRBJ1-2	TGTGCCAGCAGACCGGGACAAGGTTTCGGCTACACCTTC	CASRPGQGFGYTF
15	TRBV5-1	NA	NA	TRBJ2-1	TGCGCCAGCAGCTTGGCCCCGGGCTCCTACAATGAGCAGTTCTTC	CASSLAPGSYNEQFF
15	TRBV6-4	NA	TRBD2	TRBJ2-3	TGTGCCAGCAGTGATGGGACTAGCGGGACCAATACGCAGTATTTT	CASSDGTSGTNTQYF
15	TRBV6-5	NA	TRBD2	TRBJ2-3	TGTGCCAGCAGTTACGGGACTAGGGGGGGCGATACGCAGTATTTT	CASSYGTRGGDTQYF
17	TRBV14	medium-sized	NA	TRBJ2-1	TGTGCCAGCAGCCAACCACGAGGGGAGGGGGCCTACAATGAGCAGTTCTTC	CASSQPRGEGAYNEQFF
16	TRBV11-2	NA	NA	TRBJ2-7	TGTGCCAGCAGCCCTACCGGACAGAACCCCTCCTACGAGCAGTACTTC	CASSPTGQNPSYEQYF
15	TRBV30	NA	TRBD1	TRBJ1-2	TGTGCCTGGAGTGGACGACAGGGGGGACCCTATGGCTACACCTTC	CAWSGRQGGPYGYTF
16	TRBV30	once	NA	TRBJ1-1	TGTGCCTGGAACCCGAGGGCAGGAGTAATGAACACTGAAGCTTTCTTT	CAWNPRAGVMNTEAFF
14	TRBV10-3	NA	NA	TRBJ2-7	TGTGCCATCAGTGAGCAGGGTTCGGCCTACGAGCAGTACTTC	CAISEQGSAYEQYF
17	TRBV4-3	NA	NA	TRBJ1-2	TGCGCCAGCAGCCCATCCTTGGGAGCGGCGAGTAACTATGGCTACACCTTC	CASSPSLGAASNYGYTF
17	TRBV24-1	NA	TRBD2	TRBJ2-1	TGTGCCACCAGTGATTTGCCGGGGCGGGAGGGCCATGGTGAGCAGTTCTTC	CATSDLPGREGHGEQFF
14	TRBV6-5	once	TRBD1	TRBJ1-5	TGTGCCAGCAGATTGGGACAGGGTAATCAGCCCCAGCATTTT	CASRLGQGNQPQHF
15	TRBV5-4	NA	TRBD1	TRBJ1-6	TGTGCCAGCAGCTTGGCGGACAGGGGTAATTCACCCCTCCACTTT	CASSLADRGNSPLHF
14	TRBV5-1	NA	NA	TRBJ2-4	TGCGCCAGCAGCTTGGGACAGTCCAAAAACATTCAGTACTTC	CASSLGQSKNIQYF
15	TRBV7-9	NA	NA	TRBJ2-4	TGTGCCAGCACCCCAGACAGCCTAGCCAAAAACATTCAGTACTTC	CASTPDSLAKNIQYF
19	TRBV11-3	NA	TRBD2	TRBJ2-3	TGTGCCAGCAGCTTAGATCGTTTGCTAGCGGGAGAAAGCCCAGATACGCAGTATTTT	CASSLDRLLAGESPDTQYF
13	TRBV28	NA	NA	TRBJ1-6	TGTGCCAGCAGTCCAAGCAATAATTCACCCCTCCACTTT	CASSPSNNSPLHF
15	TRBV10-1	NA	NA	TRBJ2-1	TGCGCCAGCAGTGAGTCGGGCGGGACGTGGAATGAGCAGTTCTTC	CASSESGGTWNEQFF
16	TRBV9	NA	NA	TRBJ2-3	TGTGCCAGCAGCGTAGGACTAGAGAAACGCACAGATACGCAGTATTTT	CASSVGLEKRTDTQYF
15	TRBV10-1	NA	NA	TRBJ2-3	TGCGCCAGCAGTGAGTCGGGGAGCCGCACAGATACGCAGTATTTT	CASSESGSRTDTQYF
18	TRBV18	NA	NA	TRBJ2-6	TGTGCCAGCTCACCATTGGTACAGGCCGCCTCTGGGGCCAACGTCCTGACTTTC	CASSPLVQAASGANVLTF
14	TRBV3-1/TRBV3-2	once	TRBD2	TRBJ2-1	TGTGCCAGCAGCCAAAGCGGGGGCACCAATGAGCAGTTCTTC	CASSQSGGTNEQFF
13	TRBV28	NA	NA	TRBJ1-3	TGTGCCAGCATGTCAGGGTCTGGAAACACCATATATTTT	CASMSGSGNTIYF
14	TRBV19	NA	NA	TRBJ1-6	TGTGCCAGTAGTATAGACGACAGGAATTCACCCCTCCACTTT	CASSIDDRNSPLHF
14	TRBV15	NA	NA	TRBJ1-1	TGTGCCACCAGCAAGGGCAGGGGTAGGGATGAAGCTTTCTTT	CATSKGRGRDEAFF
11	TRBV19	NA	NA	TRBJ2-7	TGTGCCAGTAGCCAAGCTGCCGAGCAGTACTTC	CASSQAAEQYF
14	TRBV24-1	few	TRBD1	TRBJ1-2	TGTGCCACCAGTGATTATGGGGACAGGGCGGGCTACACCTTC	CATSDYGDRAGYTF
11	TRBV5-1	NA	NA	TRBJ1-1	TGCGCCAGCAGGGGGGGTCCTGAAGCTTTCTTT	CASRGGPEAFF
15	TRBV6-5	NA	TRBD2	TRBJ2-7	TGTGCCAGCAGCCCCCCCGGGACTAGGAGGGCCGAGCAGTACTTC	CASSPPGTRRAEQYF
20	TRBV7-8	NA	TRBD2	TRBJ2-7	TGTGCCAGCAGCTTAGCGGGCCTGGGACGGACTAGCGGGATCTGGTACGAGCAGTACTTC	CASSLAGLGRTSGIWYEQYF
14	TRBV5-4	once	NA	TRBJ1-2	TGTGCCAGCAGCTACAGACAGGTTTTTGGAGGCTACACCTTC	CASSYRQVFGGYTF
16	TRBV19	NA	TRBD1	TRBJ1-2	TGTGCCAGTAGCGCGGACAGGGGCACCACTAACTATGGCTACACCTTC	CASSADRGTTNYGYTF